Included here is one TCR beta chain sequence, with context. The V segment lost 8 bases and the J segment 5 bases; nucleotides outside the gene matches: 9. CDR3 size: 14 residues. Germline CDR1 reads MNHEY; CDR2 reads SMNVEV (reference sequence). The data originate from a study of blood T cell repertoires in COVID-19. TCRdb's table, derived via immunoSEQ multiplex PCR, lists solely in-frame clones and lacks some. This repertoire shows approximately 76,000 clones, roughly nine tenths found once; its top ten account for just over 8%. The receptor comes from a young man with acute or convalescent COVID-19. The source material was peripheral blood. The V gene is TRBV27, the J gene TRBJ1-5; 7 positions agree with TRBD1. In DNA, the CDR3 is TGTGCCAGCGGTTACGGGACAGAACATCAGCCCCAGCATTTT. Translation: CASGYGTEHQPQHF.